These T cell receptor beta chains were read from a single sample in a study of T cells in Graves' hyperthyroidism and ophthalmopathy. TCRdb used MiXCR to reprocess the multiplex PCR reads, holding one entry per CDR3 protein. The data hold about 360,000 distinct CDR3 sequences, with 13% observed a single time. The sample was blood. These receptors originate from a woman aged 18 to 35 with Graves' hyperthyroidism. CDR3s leave out the opening cysteine and the closing phenylalanine or tryptophan.

v_gene	j_gene	CDR3aa
TRBV12-3/TRBV12-4	TRBJ2-1	ASNQGTSGIYNEQF
TRBV5-1	TRBJ2-5	ASSKLGQSQETQY
TRBV20-1	TRBJ1-2	SAYDRRGYT
TRBV3-1	TRBJ1-3	ASSQAPVSGNTIY
TRBV6-1	TRBJ1-2	ASSSNRGSGYT
TRBV28	TRBJ1-2	ASSWGQDTYGYT
TRBV29-1	TRBJ2-5	SVTPGGGMVETQY
TRBV7-3	TRBJ2-1	ASSPYLSSDEQF
TRBV6-1	TRBJ2-3	ASSLTVPVSADTQY
TRBV3-1	TRBJ2-3	ASSKREFTDTQY